The 13 T cell receptor beta chains below all came from one sample that was sequenced in a study of blood T cell repertoires in COVID-19. Data came from immunoSEQ multiplex PCR; TCRdb stores just in-frame clones and leaves some out. Altogether about 140,000 clones are present, around 90% being singletons, with the ten largest covering around 5%. The specimen was peripheral blood. Source of these receptors: a human donor in a cohort sampled during active COVID-19.

CDR3 in amino acids: CASSPASYNEQFF. CDR3 DNA sequence: TGTGCCAGCAGTCCAGCGTCCTACAATGAGCAGTTCTTC. This chain connects TRBV27 to TRBJ2-1; D remains ambiguous. CDR1 is MNHEY and CDR2 is SMNVEV in the germline V gene (reference sequence). This CDR3 has 13 residues. Trimming shortened V by 5 bases and J by 1 base, and 6 bases separated the two germline ends.

The CDR3 coding sequence is TGTGCCAGCAGTGGTAGGACAGGGCGCGTCGAAAACATTCAGTACTTC. It specifies CASSGRTGRVENIQYF. The V gene is TRBV27, the J gene TRBJ2-4, with 8 bases lining up with TRBD1. Germline assignment: CDR1 MNHEY and CDR2 SMNVEV (reference sequence). CDR3 size: 16 residues. V was clipped by 5 bases and J by 5 bases; unmatched bases: 11.

The chain employs TRBV6-2 or TRBV6-3 and TRBJ1-1, with 7 bases lining up with TRBD1. The CDR3 has 15 residues. The germline gives CDR1 MNHEY, CDR2 SVGEGT. J lost 1 base, V lost 6 bases, and 8 bases had no gene match. The CDR3 DNA sequence: TGTGCCAGCAGCCGCGACAGGGTTGAGAACACTGAAGCTTTCTTT. Translating gives CASSRDRVENTEAFF.

The chain recombines TRBV5-1 with TRBJ2-1; possibly TRBD1 for D (5 bases). V was clipped by 1 base and J by 7 bases, with 9 bases between them. This CDR3 spans 13 amino acids. The germline CDR1 and CDR2 sequences are SGHRS and YFSETQ. The CDR3 DNA is TGCGCCAGCAGCTTGTGGCAGGGTAATGAGCAGTTCTTC. Its protein is CASSLWQGNEQFF.

This clone was counted only a few times. This sequence joins TRBV27 and TRBJ2-1; 8 bases are a match to TRBD1. This CDR3 region has 15 residues. The V gene end was trimmed by 5 bases and the J gene end by 4 bases; junction bases not matched to a gene: 7. CDR1 and CDR2 (germline): MNHEY, SMNVEV (reference sequence). In nucleotides, the CDR3 is TGTGCCAGCAGTCCAGACAGGGGTAGGTACAATGAGCAGTTCTTC. It yields the protein CASSPDRGRYNEQFF.

CDR3: CASSQRGLATYEQYF. Here the CDR3 DNA reads TGTGCCAGCAGCCAGAGAGGACTAGCAACCTACGAGCAGTACTTC. J is TRBJ2-7 and V is TRBV7-2, with TRBD2 matching over 8 bases. The CDR3 contains 15 residues. V lost 5 bases and J lost 2; bases outside the gene matches: 8. Germline V gene sequence: CDR1 SGHTA, CDR2 FQGNSA.

The rearrangement links TRBV28 to TRBJ2-7; 8 bases match TRBD1. The CDR3 contains 12 residues. Germline CDR1 MDHEN, CDR2 SYDVKM. The V gene end was trimmed by 5 bases and the J gene end by 6 bases; junction bases not matched to a gene: 3. Here the CDR3 DNA reads TGTGCCAGCAGTCGACAGGGGATCGAGCAGTACTTC. It specifies CASSRQGIEQYF.

This clone was detected only a few times. The rearrangement joins TRBV3-1 (or the pseudogene TRBV3-2) to TRBJ2-2, with TRBD2 matching 9 bases. CDR1 is LGHDT, CDR2 YNNKEL, per germline (reference sequence). V shed 4 bases and J 5 bases; nucleotides not matched to a gene: 8. The CDR3 totals 16 residues. The CDR3 loop is CASSPFSGRGTGELFF. CDR3 coding DNA: TGTGCCAGCAGCCCCTTTAGCGGGAGAGGGACCGGGGAGCTGTTTTTT.

In its sample, this clone was seen once. This chain connects TRBV27 to TRBJ1-1; TRBD1 matches at 7 bases. Trimming took 4 bases from V and 4 from J; bases not matched to a gene: 9. CDR1 is MNHEY, CDR2 SMNVEV, per germline (reference sequence). The CDR3 totals 15 residues. The CDR3 loop is CASSSRGGAVTEAFF. The DNA of the CDR3 is TGTGCCAGCAGTTCGCGAGGGGGCGCAGTCACTGAAGCTTTCTTT.

There are a few counts of this clone. This chain uses TRBV7-3 with TRBJ1-6, with TRBD1 matching 7 bases. V was pared by 1 base and J by 6 bases, with 6 bases of the junction left unmatched. Germline CDR1 is SGHTA and CDR2 is FQGTGA. The CDR3 extends over 16 amino acids. The CDR3 protein is CASSLMPGTANSPLHF. CDR3 coding DNA: TGTGCCAGCAGCTTAATGCCGGGGACAGCTAATTCACCCCTCCACTTT.

Here the CDR3 DNA reads TGTGCCAGCAGCGTAGCCAGCGGGAATACAGATACGCAGTATTTT. Protein product: CASSVASGNTDTQYF. The chain combines TRBV9 with TRBJ2-3; TRBD2 matches 7 bases. This CDR3 has 15 amino acids. Germline CDR1 SGDLS, CDR2 YYNGEE. Germline trimming cut 0 bases from V and 3 bases from J; bases unmatched to any gene: 4.

The rearrangement uses TRBV19 and TRBJ1-2; TRBD1 might be the D (5 bases). Trimming left V 4 bases short and J 6 bases short, with 24 bases between. The CDR3 totals 17 residues. Per the germline V gene, CDR1 is LNHDA and CDR2 is SQIVND (reference sequence). The CDR3 DNA sequence: TGTGCCAGTAGTACCCCTTCGAATCGGGGGATAGCCCATGGCTACACCTTC. This encodes CASSTPSNRGIAHGYTF.

As to this clone: At one of its ends the junction is not consistent with the germline gene, which may arise from a read error. The gene calls are TRBV6-5 and TRBJ1-1, with a weak D call TRBD1 (6 bases). CDR3 length: 14 residues. Germline values: CDR1 MNHEY, CDR2 SVGAGI. In DNA form, the CDR3 reads TGTGCCAGCAGTGACTCAACAGGGAGTTTAGGAGCTTTCTTT. It yields the protein CASSDSTGSLGAFF.